The 11 T cell receptor beta chains presented below share a single source sample, sequenced in a study of T cells in Graves' hyperthyroidism and ophthalmopathy. Amplification of TCR beta CDR3 regions used RNA as the template. RT-PCR in the first round (using the HTBI primer set) targeted the TCR CDR3. TCRdb reprocessed the multiplex PCR reads via MiXCR and lists one record per CDR3 protein. The table shows 490,000 or so distinct CDR3 sequences, with 20% to 25% occurring only once. The sample was blood. These receptors were obtained from a woman aged 70-85 years with Graves' ophthalmopathy.

Many counts were recorded for this clonotype. V is TRBV6-6 and J is TRBJ1-2; 11 nucleotides match TRBD1. V gave up 2 bases and J gave up 4 bases; unmatched junction bases: 3. CDR1 and CDR2 from the germline V gene are MNHNY and SVGAGI (reference sequence). This CDR3 contains 15 residues. The CDR3, as DNA: TGTGCCAGCAGTTACCGCGGACAGGGGGCCTATGGCTACACCTTC. Its protein is CASSYRGQGAYGYTF.

The chain has TRBV3-1 and TRBJ2-5; TRBD1 matches 7 bases. CDR1 and CDR2 (germline): LGHDT, YNNKEL (reference sequence). V dropped 4 bases and J dropped 2; count of bases not matched to a gene: 10. The CDR3 consists of 16 residues. CDR3 coding DNA: TGTGCCAGCAGCCGACAGGGTGGCTGGGGGCAAGAGACCCAGTACTTC. Protein: CASSRQGGWGQETQYF.

The J gene is TRBJ1-1, the V gene TRBV6-1; D uncertain. The CDR3 extends over 15 amino acids. V was pared by 6 bases and J by 5 bases, with 19 bases between. Germline values: CDR1 MNHNS, CDR2 SASEGT. The CDR3 DNA reads as TGTGCCAGCAGGAGGGATACGATTTCTCGGACTGAAGCTTTCTTT. It encodes CASRRDTISRTEAFF.

The V and J genes are TRBV6-1 and TRBJ1-2; maybe TRBD1 (6 bases). CDR1 and CDR2 (germline): MNHNS, SASEGT. The CDR3 length is 15 residues. Trimming took 0 bases from V and 4 from J, leaving 12 bases between them. CDR3 DNA: TGTGCCAGCAGTGAAGCGCTTACAGGGATCTATGGCTACACCTTC. Encoded protein: CASSEALTGIYGYTF.

The chain joins TRBV6-1 to TRBJ2-7; perhaps TRBD2 as D (5 bases). The germline V gene has CDR1 MNHNS and CDR2 SASEGT. This CDR3 has 11 amino acids. V was shortened by 6 bases and J by 7 bases, with 10 bases between the two germline ends. The CDR3 loop is CASRHEGEQYF. The CDR3 coding sequence is TGTGCCAGCAGACACGAGGGAGAGCAGTACTTC.

The genes are TRBV5-1 and TRBJ1-5; maybe TRBD1 (5 bases). Germline V gene sequence: CDR1 SGHRS, CDR2 YFSETQ. The CDR3 loop spans 14 amino acids. V shed 5 bases and J shed 6 bases, with 15 bases lying between them. This CDR3 reads CASSRGDPGQPQHF. The CDR3 DNA reads TGCGCCAGCAGTAGGGGAGATCCAGGTCAGCCCCAGCATTTT.

This clonotype was found many times. The chain is built from TRBV5-1 and TRBJ1-2, with TRBD1 matching over 10 bases. This CDR3 has 14 amino acids. Germline CDR1 SGHRS, CDR2 YFSETQ. V lost 4 bases, J lost 4 bases, and 4 bases stayed unmatched. The CDR3 DNA follows: TGCGCCAGCAGCACCGGGACAGGGGTCTATGGCTACACCTTC. Translated, it gives CASSTGTGVYGYTF.

The chain couples TRBV6-1 to TRBJ1-1; 8 positions agree with TRBD1. CDR1 MNHNS and CDR2 SASEGT come from the germline V gene. The length of the CDR3 is 16 residues. The V gene end was trimmed by 7 bases and the J gene end by 1 base; junction bases not matched to a gene: 11. The CDR3 DNA follows: TGTGCCAGCACCAAACTCGGGACAGGAGCGAACACTGAAGCTTTCTTT. Amino acid sequence: CASTKLGTGANTEAFF.

This sequence joins TRBV30 and TRBJ2-7; TRBD1 matches at 11 bases. Germline CDR1 and CDR2: GTSNPN and SVGIG (reference sequence). This CDR3 spans 13 amino acids. V dropped 4 bases and J dropped 4; count of bases not matched to a gene: 3. CDR3 sequence: CAWNRDRGYEQYF. The DNA of the CDR3 is TGTGCCTGGAATAGGGACAGGGGGTACGAGCAGTACTTC.

The V call is TRBV6-1, the J call TRBJ1-2; 8 bases line up with TRBD1. Germline CDR1 and CDR2: MNHNS and SASEGT. V gave up 6 bases and J gave up 1 base; unmatched junction bases: 7. This CDR3 spans 15 amino acids. This CDR3 reads CASRQDREINYGYTF. The CDR3 DNA reads as TGTGCCAGCAGACAGGACAGGGAAATTAACTATGGCTACACCTTC.

In DNA form, the CDR3 reads TGTGCCAGCAGCCAAGGGGGTTCTAGCTTACCAAGCTCCTACAATGAGCAGTTCTTC. Its protein product is CASSQGGSSLPSSYNEQFF. The V call is TRBV3-1, the J call TRBJ2-1; D is possibly TRBD2 (5 bases). CDR1 and CDR2 (germline): LGHDT, YNNKEL (reference sequence). V lost 1 base, J lost 0 bases, and 19 bases lay in between. CDR3 length: 19 amino acids.